This is a list of T cell receptor beta chains from one sample in a study of cytomegalovirus exposure and HLA in healthy donors. Some clones are missing from TCRdb's copy, which holds only in-frame ones; the method was immunoSEQ multiplex PCR. The sample yields more than 95,000 clones, 60% to 85% seen once. The sample comprised PBMCs. The receptors derive from a female donor in good health and CMV-seronegative. Each CDR3 is given with its conserved first and last residue. Each record gives: J gene, V gene, CDR3 protein.

TRBJ2-7	TRBV25-1	CASRRGQGYEQYF
TRBJ2-2	TRBV4-1	CASSHVYGELFF
TRBJ2-2	TRBV2	CASTGLAGELTGELFF
TRBJ2-7	TRBV27	CASSESGTGVGEQYF
TRBJ2-7	TRBV28	CASSSWTSGRPYF
TRBJ2-3	TRBV7-8	CASSSRLIAGGRGTDTQYF
TRBJ1-1	TRBV9	CASSPEGQDTAFF
TRBJ2-1	TRBV19	CASSRTSGGVKPNEQFF
TRBJ1-6	TRBV5-4	CASSLRGHGSPLHF
TRBJ2-4	TRBV11-2	CASSTIRDRAKNIQYF
TRBJ1-6	TRBV27	CASSAPGQGYNSPLHF
TRBJ1-1	TRBV10-1	CASSEIAGVGSTEAFF
TRBJ1-4	TRBV4-2	CASSPPDRDEKLFF
TRBJ1-2	TRBV7-9	CASSPGLFYGYTF
TRBJ1-2	TRBV10-3	CAISEAGGKYGYTF
TRBJ1-2	TRBV28	CASSFGGQRKNYGYTF
TRBJ1-1	TRBV27	CASRRTGMGTEAFF
TRBJ1-1	TRBV6-1	CASSEVGGLWEAFF
TRBJ2-1	TRBV11-2	CASSELQSAYNEQFF
TRBJ2-7	TRBV5-1	CASSSGGYEQYF
TRBJ1-5	TRBV18	CASSQGESNQPQHF
TRBJ1-1	TRBV6-6	CASSRQQPGQGAFF
TRBJ2-5	TRBV27	CASSFSGETQYF
TRBJ2-1	TRBV7-9	CSSSLGRLGQFF
TRBJ1-2	TRBV21-1	CASSKAPSTNYGYAF
TRBJ1-1	TRBV10-3	CAISGGQGAGTEAFF
TRBJ2-4	TRBV28	CASSPAGTGGDSLYF
TRBJ2-7	TRBV11-2	CASSLVRTGGEQYF
TRBJ2-4	TRBV4-1	CASSPGDGRSRPKNIQYF
TRBJ2-1	TRBV28	CASSLTGNEQFF
TRBJ1-6	TRBV9	CASSVTGTGYNSPLHF
TRBJ1-1	TRBV14	CASSLDYSVTEAFF
TRBJ1-2	TRBV7-9	CSSSSRTGENYGYTF
TRBJ2-7	TRBV19	CASSVSRRGEQYF
TRBJ1-2	TRBV5-1	CASSLGQGNYGYTF
TRBJ1-4	TRBV2	CASSAGQRGEKLFF
TRBJ1-1	TRBV7-2	CASSLLAKVNTEAFF
TRBJ2-1	TRBV20-1	CSAETYNEQFF
TRBJ1-2	TRBV29-1	CSVEGERGYGYTF
TRBJ2-6	TRBV2	CASSERDMVVTF
TRBJ2-2	TRBV9	CASSVVEYPLTGELFF
TRBJ2-4	TRBV6-5	CASKGGLAKNIQYF
TRBJ1-6	TRBV11-3	CASRGLANSPLHF
TRBJ1-2	TRBV5-4	CASSRGGSYGYTF
TRBJ1-5	TRBV19	CASNPGRGQPQHF
TRBJ2-1	TRBV11-3	CASSPPNAGYNEQFF
TRBJ2-1	TRBV5-1	CASSRPGVPNEQFF
TRBJ2-1	TRBV6-4	CASSDSGAPREQFF
TRBJ1-2	TRBV7-8	CASSSPPGSYGYIF
TRBJ1-2	TRBV6-5	CASSPNRGDYGYTF
TRBJ2-7	TRBV2	CASRAGTGPSYEQYF
TRBJ2-3	TRBV6-4	CASSEDQGSTDTQYF
TRBJ1-1	TRBV20-1	CSARGPTEAFF
TRBJ2-1	TRBV11-2	CASSLRTSGREFF
TRBJ1-1	TRBV18	CASSPPGGLNTEAFF
TRBJ2-7	TRBV5-4	CASSLGTAPGDEQYF
TRBJ2-4	TRBV7-3	CASSPRQGPGAKNIQYF